This T cell receptor beta chain was captured by sequencing in a study of monozygotic twins with cystic fibrosis. Trimming removed 0 bases at V and 7 bases at J, with 16 bases between. CDR3 length equals 15 residues. Germline CDR1 reads SGHAT; CDR2 reads FQNNGV. This clone was observed a few times. The antigen remains unidentified. Clones were read by immunoSEQ multiplex PCR, and TCRdb kept only the in-frame ones, dropping some. The data hold tens of thousands of clones, with approximately 70% observed a single time. Broader study findings: Nucleotide-identical clonotype sharing was significantly higher within monozygotic CF twin pairs than between unrelated CF individuals. V usage most resembled the co-twin in 13 of 16 pairs. Clonality was generally low (median around 0.009), higher in the most severe patients.

This chain connects TRBV11-2 to TRBJ2-7; tentatively, D is TRBD1 or TRBD2 (5 bases each). What was sequenced was blood. This sequence originates from a girl aged 10 to 17 with cystic fibrosis. CDR3: CASSLDGTGLWEQYF. The CDR3 DNA reads TGTGCCAGCAGCTTAGACGGGACGGGCCTTTGGGAGCAGTACTTC.